This TCR beta chain appears in the sequencing data of a study of CD8 T cells in Susac syndrome. General study findings and limits: The study conceded that relatively few individuals underwent its TCR sequencing and HLA analysis. Susac-specific public clones numbered about 16 in total CD8+ repertoires (and 5 or 6 in CD8+ TEMRA repertoires).

Reverse transcription of roughly 0.5 to 1 ug RNA was performed with random hexamers. TCRdb called the immunoSEQ multiplex PCR reads again in MiXCR, with one record for every CDR3 protein. The sample holds about 130,000 distinct CDR3 sequences, about 94% seen once. About this clonotype itself: Its target is unknown.

The ends were cut back, 3 bases at V and 0 bases at J, with 11 bases in the middle. The CDR3 totals 15 residues. Germline V gene lookup returns CDR1 LNHDA and CDR2 SQIVND (reference sequence). The sequence was obtained from a human donor with Susac syndrome. Input material: CD8+ T cells from PBMCs. The chain links TRBV19 to TRBJ1-2; tentative D call: TRBD1 (5 bases). CDR3 nucleotides: TGTGCCAGTAGTATCGGGGACCGAGCTAACTATGGCTACACCTTC. Translating it yields CASSIGDRANYGYTF.